The 8 T cell receptor beta chains below come from one sample, sequenced in a study of T cell responses to AZD1222 COVID-19 vaccine. The protocol was immunoSEQ multiplex PCR, while the TCRdb copy is restricted to in-frame clones and leaves out a portion. This table holds under 200,000 clones, about 90% found once. The source was peripheral blood, collected on day 0 of MenACWY control vaccination. The receptor set was obtained from an adult in good health.

This clone came up once. The V gene is TRBV29-1, the J gene TRBJ2-7; D is possibly TRBD1 (5 bases). The CDR3 runs 13 residues. The V end lost 6 bases, the J end lost 0 bases, and 12 bases lay between the germline ends. Per the germline V gene, CDR1 is SQVTM and CDR2 is ANQGSEA. CDR3 sequence (DNA): TGCAGCGTCCAGGGTGTTGGCTCCTACGAGCAGTACTTC. Protein sequence: CSVQGVGSYEQYF.

The CDR3 DNA reads TGTGCCAGCAGTTACTCGACGTGGGGGCTAAATGGCTACACCTTC. It codes for CASSYSTWGLNGYTF. V is TRBV6-5 and J is TRBJ1-2, with D perhaps TRBD1 (6 bases). The length of the CDR3 is 15 residues. Germline CDR1 is MNHEY and CDR2 is SVGAGI. The V and J ends lost 0 bases and 6 bases respectively, with 14 bases between them.

The V gene is TRBV27, the J gene TRBJ1-2, with 8 bases that match TRBD1. J was trimmed by 6 bases and V by 7 bases; bases with no gene match: 10. The V gene's germline CDR1 is MNHEY and CDR2 SMNVEV (reference sequence). This CDR3 region has 14 residues. This chain's CDR3 is CASKPPGQENGYTF. The CDR3 region has the DNA TGTGCCAGCAAACCCCCGGGACAGGAGAATGGCTACACCTTC.

The rearrangement links TRBV19 to TRBJ2-1; D possibly corresponds to TRBD2 (5 bases). CDR1 and CDR2 from the germline V gene are LNHDA and SQIVND (reference sequence). The CDR3 spans 14 residues. Between the trimmed V and J ends, which lost 5 bases and 4 bases, there was a span of 12 bases. This chain's CDR3 is CASSFAGVYNEQFF. CDR3 nucleotides: TGTGCCAGTAGTTTCGCCGGGGTTTACAATGAGCAGTTCTTC.

This clone showed up just once. The gene calls are TRBV9 and TRBJ1-1; the D gene is possibly TRBD1 (5 bases). The CDR3 has 14 residues. Germline assignment: CDR1 SGDLS and CDR2 YYNGEE. The ends were cut back, 4 bases at V and 4 bases at J, with 14 bases in the middle. This chain's CDR3 is CASSTSGVTTEAFF. CDR3 coding DNA: TGTGCCAGCAGCACCTCGGGGGTTACCACTGAAGCTTTCTTT.

This clone has a handful of counts. V and J are TRBV9 and TRBJ1-1; D may be TRBD1 (5 bases). The CDR3 is 16 amino acids. Germline CDR1 is SGDLS and CDR2 is YYNGEE. V lost 4 bases to trimming and J lost 6 bases, with 22 bases between them. The CDR3 DNA reads as TGTGCCAGCAGCTACGGTCAGCTCGAGGGGAATTCTGAAGCTTTCTTT. Its protein product is CASSYGQLEGNSEAFF.

This chain uses TRBV20-1 with TRBJ2-2; D is perhaps TRBD2 (6 bases). V gave up 3 bases and J gave up 6 bases, with 14 bases separating them. The CDR3 runs to 14 residues. CDR1 and CDR2 from the germline V gene are DFQATT and SNEGSKA (reference sequence). Here the CDR3 reads CSASWRGRAGELFF. The CDR3 DNA follows: TGCAGTGCTAGTTGGCGGGGCCGGGCCGGGGAGCTGTTTTTT.

This chain connects TRBV7-2 to TRBJ1-4; D not resolved. The V end lost 5 bases, the J end lost 4 bases, and 11 bases lay between the germline ends. Germline CDR1 SGHTA, CDR2 FQGNSA. This CDR3 comprises 14 residues. The CDR3 loop is CASSPNGFNEKLFF. The DNA for the CDR3 is TGTGCCAGCAGCCCAAATGGGTTTAATGAAAAACTGTTTTTT.